This record covers a single TCR beta chain. Its specificity is unknown. This sample is part of a study of cytomegalovirus exposure and HLA in healthy donors. The study, taken as a whole, reports: 150 to 200 TCR beta chains were listed as cytomegalovirus-associated. Certain sequence variants were highly shared and formed a cluster, and this cluster was likely a sequencing artifact.

PCR employed 60 Vbeta and 13 Jbeta primers. Original analysis: A later analysis counted around 80 million unique TCR beta chains, around 10 million shared. TCRdb's copy holds only in-frame clones and misses some; the assay was immunoSEQ multiplex PCR. That table is the source of V, J and clone size, and D and trimming were worked out from the DNA. The table has about 130,000 clones, roughly 80% seen once; the top ten hold 3% to 4%. CDR3 length: 15 amino acids. The V and J ends lost 0 bases and 5 bases, in that order; junction bases with no gene match: 7. The V gene's germline CDR1 is SGHRS and CDR2 YFSETQ.

The rearrangement joins TRBV5-1 to TRBJ1-1, with 7 bases identical to TRBD1. Sample: PBMCs. This TCR was recovered from a man younger than 30 in good health and CMV-seropositive. The CDR3 here is CASSLDGQVGTEAFF. The CDR3 DNA reads as TGCGCCAGCAGCTTGGACGGACAGGTTGGGACTGAAGCTTTCTTT.